This TCR beta chain was recorded in a study of blood T cell repertoires in COVID-19 (dated by TCRdb to 2020 to 2022). For context, the study as a whole: The collaborator samples originated in the United States, Italy and Spain and spanned the acute and convalescent phases of COVID-19. The prospective study material was composed of cDNA or gDNA derived from T cells, B-cell-depleted T cells, or PBMCs. Subjects who had been exposed to COVID-19, were actively infected with it, or had recovered from it provided the deeply sampled blood TCRbeta repertoires that made up the dataset. The repertoires were released in a freely available public database meant as a resource for research on the immune response to SARS-CoV-2. Samples were obtained from the ongoing ImmuneRACE study (first 160 participants) and from about 1,300 subjects provided by 6 global collaborators. The sample metadata nearly always contained a de-identified subject ID, COVID-19 status, age in years and sex. HLA class I and class II types, where available, came from metadata supplied by the sample provider rather than from assay-based typing. Results the study describes overall, beyond this receptor: Clinical and demographic metadata were provided uncurated, with the amount varying by source and participant.

This clone was counted only a few times. Its antigen specificity is not known. Base qualities are not provided; no much larger clone lies one nucleotide away. The immunoSEQ Assay, a bias-controlled multiplex PCR, was used to amplify TCRbeta CDR3 regions from genomic DNA. The original methods were these. The number of nucleated cells in each sample was estimated by amplification of reference gene primers within the assay. To quantify the absolute abundance of each unique TCRbeta CDR3 rearrangement, sequence reads were collapsed and filtered. For each sample, productive Simpson clonality was calculated as the square root of Simpson's diversity index across productive rearrangements. TCRdb's version of the immuneACCESS table is confined to in-frame rearrangements and falls short of the full clone set. An unresolved V gene accounts for under half of the shortfall where checked; the remainder is of unknown origin. Clone size and the V and J calls come from that table; the DNA yielded D and trimming. A total of 110,000 to 150,000 clones appear in this sample, roughly 80% of them only once. About 8% of the sample goes to the ten largest clones.

The CDR3 contains 15 residues, cysteine and phenylalanine counted. Of all the DNA, just the CDR3 is kept, 45 bases in frame from base 1. The V end gives up 0 bases and the J end 1 base, leaving 2 bases in the junction not matched to a gene. As encoded in the germline V gene, CDR1 is MNHEY while CDR2 is SVGEGT. The collaborating institutions used their own protocols to collect whole blood in K2EDTA tubes. For TCRbeta analysis, collaborators shipped samples as frozen whole blood, isolated PBMCs, or DNA extracted from either of those sample types. The clonotype comes from a human donor in a cohort sampled during active COVID-19. The chain was built from TRBV6-2 or TRBV6-3 and TRBJ1-2; TRBD1 aligns with 7 central bases. The sequenced sample was peripheral blood. The DNA is TGTGCCAGCAGTTACTCCCCAGGGGGTAACTATGGCTACACCTTC. This codes for CASSYSPGGNYGYTF.